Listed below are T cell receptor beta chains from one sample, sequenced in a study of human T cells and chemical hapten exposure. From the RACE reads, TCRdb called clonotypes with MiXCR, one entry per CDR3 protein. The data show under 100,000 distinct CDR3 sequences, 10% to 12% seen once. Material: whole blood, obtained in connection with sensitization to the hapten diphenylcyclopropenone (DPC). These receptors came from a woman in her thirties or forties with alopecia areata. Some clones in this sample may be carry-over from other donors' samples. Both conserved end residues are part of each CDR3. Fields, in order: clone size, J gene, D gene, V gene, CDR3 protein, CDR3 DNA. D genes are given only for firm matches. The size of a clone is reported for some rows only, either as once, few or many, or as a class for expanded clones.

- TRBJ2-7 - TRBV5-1 CASSLAGTNYEQYF TGCGCCAGCAGCTTGGCCGGGACAAACTACGAGCAGTACTTC
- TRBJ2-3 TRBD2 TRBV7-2 CASSSPPGLATDTQYF TGTGCCAGCAGCTCCCCCCCGGGACTAGCCACAGATACGCAGTATTTT
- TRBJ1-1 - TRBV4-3 CASSQDRQASTEAFF TGCGCCAGCAGCCAAGATCGGCAGGCGAGCACTGAAGCTTTCTTT
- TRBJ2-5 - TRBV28 CASRGGARETQYF TGTGCCAGCAGAGGGGGGGCGCGAGAGACCCAGTACTTC
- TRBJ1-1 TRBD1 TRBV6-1 CASSPQGAWAEAFF TGTGCCAGCAGTCCACAGGGGGCTTGGGCCGAAGCTTTCTTT
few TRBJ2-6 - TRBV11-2 CASSFTGVPGANVLTF TGTGCCAGCAGCTTTACCGGAGTCCCTGGGGCCAACGTCCTGACTTTC
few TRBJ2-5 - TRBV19 CASSRSLKGVAGQETQYF TGTGCCAGTAGTCGTAGCTTGAAGGGGGTAGCGGGCCAAGAGACCCAGTACTTC
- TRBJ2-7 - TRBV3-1 CASTTTRDSYEQYF TGTGCCAGCACGACAACTAGGGACTCCTACGAGCAGTACTTC
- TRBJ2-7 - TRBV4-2 CASSQVPDSHYEQYF TGTGCCAGCAGCCAGGTACCGGACTCTCACTACGAGCAGTACTTC
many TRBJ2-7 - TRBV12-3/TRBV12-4 CASSLYRSYEQYF TGTGCCAGCAGTTTGTACCGATCCTACGAGCAGTACTTC
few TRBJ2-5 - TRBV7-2 CASSPLRGQETQYF TGTGCCAGCAGCCCCCTCAGGGGCCAAGAGACCCAGTACTTC
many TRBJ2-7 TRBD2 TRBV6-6 CASSLGLAANSYEQYF TGTGCCAGCAGTTTAGGACTAGCGGCAAATTCCTACGAGCAGTACTTC
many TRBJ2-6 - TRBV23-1 CASSHSGTGTSGANVLTF TGCGCCAGCAGTCACTCCGGGACGGGGACCTCTGGGGCCAACGTCCTGACTTTC
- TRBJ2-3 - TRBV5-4 CASSLVGGDTQYF TGTGCCAGCAGCTTGGTAGGAGGGGATACGCAGTATTTT
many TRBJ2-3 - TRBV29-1 CSDFTGWGTQYF TGCAGCGATTTTACAGGCTGGGGTACGCAGTATTTT
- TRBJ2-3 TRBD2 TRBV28 CASLTGGEVDTQYF TGTGCCAGTCTGACGGGAGGGGAAGTAGATACGCAGTATTTT
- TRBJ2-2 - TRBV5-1 CASSLAPGEVSGELFF TGCGCCAGCAGCTTGGCTCCGGGAGAAGTCTCCGGGGAGCTGTTTTTT
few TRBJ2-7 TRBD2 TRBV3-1 CASSQGSTSSYEQYF TGTGCCAGCAGCCAAGGATCGACTAGCAGCTACGAGCAGTACTTC
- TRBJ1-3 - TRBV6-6 CASSYRADSSGNTIYF TGTGCCAGCAGTTACCGCGCGGACTCCTCTGGAAACACCATATATTTT
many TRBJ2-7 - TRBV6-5 CASSYSGTGTLNEQYF TGTGCCAGCAGTTATTCGGGTACCGGGACTTTGAACGAGCAGTACTTC
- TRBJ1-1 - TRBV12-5 CASGRDTEAFF TGTGCTAGTGGACGGGACACTGAAGCTTTCTTT
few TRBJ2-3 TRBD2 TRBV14 CASTTSEDLTDTQYF TGTGCCAGCACGACTAGCGAGGACCTCACAGATACGCAGTATTTT
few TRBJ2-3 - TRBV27 CASRQTDTDTQYF TGTGCCAGCCGGCAGACGGACACAGATACGCAGTATTTT
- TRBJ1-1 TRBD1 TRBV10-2 CASSERGQRNTEAFF TGCGCCAGCAGTGAACGGGGACAGAGGAACACTGAAGCTTTCTTT
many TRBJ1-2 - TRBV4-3 CASSQDQGPYGYTF TGCGCCAGCAGCCAAGATCAGGGACCTTATGGCTACACCTTC
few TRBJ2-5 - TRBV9 CASSVATGRNNQETQYF TGTGCCAGCAGCGTAGCTACGGGCCGAAACAACCAAGAGACCCAGTACTTC
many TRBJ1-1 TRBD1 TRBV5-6 CASSLEQGGTEAFF TGTGCCAGCAGCTTGGAACAGGGGGGCACTGAAGCTTTCTTT
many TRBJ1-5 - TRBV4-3 CASSQGGFNQPQHF TGCGCCAGCAGCCAAGGAGGGTTCAATCAGCCCCAGCATTTT
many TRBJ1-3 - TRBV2 CASSYHPTTSGNTIYF TGTGCCAGCAGTTACCACCCCACGACTAGTGGAAACACCATATATTTT
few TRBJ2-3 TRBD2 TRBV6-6 CASSSLAGTTDTQYF TGTGCCAGCAGTTCCCTAGCGGGAACCACAGATACGCAGTATTTT
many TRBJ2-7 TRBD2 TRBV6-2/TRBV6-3 CASRSPTGLAGPLSYEQYF TGTGCCAGCAGATCACCGACGGGACTAGCGGGGCCTCTTTCCTACGAGCAGTACTTC
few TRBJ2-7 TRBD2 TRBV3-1 CASSQGSGTSDEQYF TGTGCCAGCAGCCAAGGCTCAGGGACTAGCGACGAGCAGTACTTC
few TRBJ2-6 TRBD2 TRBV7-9 CASSRSGSSGANVLTF TGTGCCAGCAGTAGGAGCGGGAGCTCTGGGGCCAACGTCCTGACTTTC
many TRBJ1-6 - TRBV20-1 CSGRDGESSYNSPLHF TGCAGTGGGCGGGACGGAGAAAGCTCCTATAATTCACCCCTCCACTTT
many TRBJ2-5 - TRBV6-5 CASSPQTASETQYF TGTGCCAGCAGCCCTCAGACAGCCTCGGAGACCCAGTACTTC
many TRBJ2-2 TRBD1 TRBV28 CAIPKDRTGSTGELFF TGTGCCATCCCCAAGGACAGGACAGGATCCACCGGGGAGCTGTTTTTT
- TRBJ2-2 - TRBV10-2 CASSEGQVHTGELFF TGCGCCAGCAGTGAGGGCCAGGTCCACACCGGGGAGCTGTTTTTT
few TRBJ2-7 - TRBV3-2 CASSRHPYSYEQYF TGTGCCAGCAGTAGACACCCTTACTCCTACGAGCAGTACTTC
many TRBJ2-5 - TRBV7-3 CASSRSSGDQETQYF TGTGCCAGCAGCCGGAGTAGCGGAGACCAAGAGACCCAGTACTTC
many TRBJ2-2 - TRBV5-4 CASSLEGVDTGELFF TGTGCCAGCAGCTTGGAAGGGGTGGACACCGGGGAGCTGTTTTTT
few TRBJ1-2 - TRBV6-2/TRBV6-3 CASNDHAGPSYGYTF TGTGCCAGCAACGACCACGCGGGACCGAGCTATGGCTACACCTTC
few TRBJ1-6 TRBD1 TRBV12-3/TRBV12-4 CASSVRLGGTGASPLHF TGTGCCAGCAGCGTACGTCTAGGAGGGACAGGAGCGTCACCCCTCCACTTT
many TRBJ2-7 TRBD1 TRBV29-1 CSADGQGSDEQYF TGCAGCGCAGATGGACAGGGGTCGGACGAGCAGTACTTC
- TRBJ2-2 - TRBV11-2 CASSFDTTDTGELFF TGTGCCAGCAGCTTTGACACGACTGACACCGGGGAGCTGTTTTTT
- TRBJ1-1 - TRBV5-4 CASSLAGSLNTEAFF TGTGCCAGCAGCTTGGCCGGGAGTTTGAACACTGAAGCTTTCTTT
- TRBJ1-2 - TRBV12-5 CASGLPGAWGYTF TGTGCTAGTGGTTTGCCTGGGGCCTGGGGCTACACCTTC
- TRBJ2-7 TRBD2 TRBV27 CASSFKAGVAWYEQYF TGTGCCAGCAGTTTCAAAGCGGGAGTGGCTTGGTACGAGCAGTACTTC